The T cell receptor beta chain described here comes from a study of T cell repertoires in cytomegalovirus infection (dated by TCRdb to between 2018 and 2021). Regarding the study in general: Recently identified HLA-C-restricted CMV epitopes, whose presentation resists viral immunomodulation, were targeted by peptide stimulations together with well-studied HLA-B-restricted epitopes. The HLA type of each donor mattered for the analysis, because public TCR beta signatures pointed to carriage of CMV infection along with the matching HLA type. Overall study outcomes, separate from this receptor: Carriers of CMV infection plus the relevant HLA type were discriminated by the cumulative frequency of public TCR beta family members in the study cohort and in an independent roughly 380-donor cohort. The ex vivo response was dominated by HLA-C-restricted CMV-specific TCR beta clonotypes, which also provided the single most frequent clonotype in two of eight donors.

According to the study, the label for this sample's treatment or condition signals: in vitro stimulation with specific CMV peptide epitopes to enrich CMV-specific T cells. Sequencing instrument: Illumina HiSeq 1500. TCRdb applied fastp at Q25 and MiXCR to the public reads, then kept only in-frame beta chains. When rows share a CDR3 protein, they turn into one entry using the most common DNA and genes. The sample contains around 900,000 distinct CDR3 sequences, around 30% of them found a single time. Jointly, the top ten make up 11% to 15% of the sample. The CDR3 holds 13 amino acids from the cysteine to the phenylalanine. Kept here is only the CDR3 DNA, which spans 39 bases and is read in frame from base 1. CDR1 is given as SGHVS and CDR2 as FQNEAQ, both from the germline V gene. This clonotype appeared once. Its recognized antigen is unknown. This may stem from a read error, because a much larger clone lies one nucleotide away.

The sequence was collected from a human donor in good health (CMV status not recorded). Some clones in this sample may be carry-over from other donors' samples. The sequence is built from TRBV7-8 and TRBJ1-2; the D gene assignment is ambiguous. This specimen consisted of cultured CD8+ T cells from PBMCs, obtained from culture after CMV antigen stimulation. In nucleotides, the sequence is TGTGTCAGCAGCTTAAGTCTGTTGGATGGCTACACCTTC. It codes for CVSSLSLLDGYTF.